This record covers a single T cell receptor beta chain. The antigen is unknown. The data stem from a study of shared clonotypes between healthy human individuals. Study-wide points: Generation probability values for non-shared clonotypes were lower than those for clonotypes shared by all four donors. Collection of samples was limited to blood; tissue repertoires likely differ.

The V gene lost 6 bases and the J gene lost 2 bases, with 12 bases spanning the gap. Germline lookup yields CDR1 SEHNR and CDR2 FQNEAQ (reference sequence). This CDR3 has 14 residues. HIV-negative, healthy adults without recent acute infections or vaccinations were the donors. CD45RA-negative memory and CD45RA+ naive subsets were split from the CD4+ cells. Some clones are missing from TCRdb's copy, which holds only in-frame ones; the method was immunoSEQ multiplex PCR. Of 2 million or so clones in the sample, over 85% were seen once. The chain recombines TRBV7-9 with TRBJ2-3; D tentatively fits TRBD1 or TRBD2 (5 bases each). The sequenced sample was naive CD4+ T cells sorted from blood. Subset denoted: CD45RA+ positively selected. This TCR came from a man younger than 35 in good health. The CDR3 DNA reads TGTGCCAGCAGTCCGGGACGGATCACAGATACGCAGTATTTT. Translated, it gives CASSPGRITDTQYF.